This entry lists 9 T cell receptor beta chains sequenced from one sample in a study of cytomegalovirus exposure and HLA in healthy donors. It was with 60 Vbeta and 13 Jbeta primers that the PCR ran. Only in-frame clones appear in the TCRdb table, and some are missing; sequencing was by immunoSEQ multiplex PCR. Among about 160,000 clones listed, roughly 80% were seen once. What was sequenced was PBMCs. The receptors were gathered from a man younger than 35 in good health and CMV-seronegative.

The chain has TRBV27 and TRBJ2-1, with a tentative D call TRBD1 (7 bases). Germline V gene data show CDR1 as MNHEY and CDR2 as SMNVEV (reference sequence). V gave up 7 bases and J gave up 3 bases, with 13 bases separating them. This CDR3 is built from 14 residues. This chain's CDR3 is CASTLRDSYNEQFF. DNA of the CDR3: TGTGCCAGCACCCTGCGGGACAGCTACAATGAGCAGTTCTTC.

The CDR3 reads CASSLGQGAYLPEAFF. The CDR3 region has the DNA TGCGCCAGCAGCTTGGGGCAGGGGGCGTATTTGCCGGAAGCTTTCTTT. The V and J genes are TRBV5-1 and TRBJ1-1, with 8 bases lining up with TRBD1. Trimming took 0 bases from V and 8 from J; bases not matched to a gene: 12. The CDR3 has 16 amino acids. Per the germline V gene, CDR1 is SGHRS and CDR2 is YFSETQ.

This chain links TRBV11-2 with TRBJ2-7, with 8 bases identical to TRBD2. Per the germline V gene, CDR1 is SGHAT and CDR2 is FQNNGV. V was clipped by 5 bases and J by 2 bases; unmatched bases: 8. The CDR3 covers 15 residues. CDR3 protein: CASSLSSGPAYEQYF. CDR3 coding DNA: TGTGCCAGCAGCCTATCTAGCGGGCCCGCCTACGAGCAGTACTTC.

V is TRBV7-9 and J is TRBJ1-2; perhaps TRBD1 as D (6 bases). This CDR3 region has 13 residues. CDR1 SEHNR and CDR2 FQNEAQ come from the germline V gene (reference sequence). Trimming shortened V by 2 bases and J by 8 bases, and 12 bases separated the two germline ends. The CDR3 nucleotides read TGTGCCAGCAGCTTATGGCAGGACAGCGGCTACACCTTC. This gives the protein CASSLWQDSGYTF.

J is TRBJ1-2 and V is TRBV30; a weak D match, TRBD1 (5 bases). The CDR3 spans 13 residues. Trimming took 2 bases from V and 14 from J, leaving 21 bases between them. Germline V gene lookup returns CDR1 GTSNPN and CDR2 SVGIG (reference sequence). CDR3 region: CAWSRSPTLGGTF. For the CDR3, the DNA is TGTGCCTGGAGTCGCAGTCCTACCCTTGGGGGGACCTTC.

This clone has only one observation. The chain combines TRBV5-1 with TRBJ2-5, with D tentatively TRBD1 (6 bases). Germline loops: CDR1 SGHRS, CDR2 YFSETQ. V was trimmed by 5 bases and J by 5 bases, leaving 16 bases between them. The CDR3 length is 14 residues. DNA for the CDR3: TGCGCCAGCAGTCGAACAGGGTCAGGGGAGACCCAGTACTTC. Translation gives CASSRTGSGETQYF.

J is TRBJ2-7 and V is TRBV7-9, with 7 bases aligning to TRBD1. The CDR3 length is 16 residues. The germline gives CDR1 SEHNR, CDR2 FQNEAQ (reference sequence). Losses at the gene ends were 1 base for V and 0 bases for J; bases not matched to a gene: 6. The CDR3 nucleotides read TGTGCCAGCAGCTTAGGGGGGACAGCTCTCTCCTACGAGCAGTACTTC. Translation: CASSLGGTALSYEQYF.

The CDR3 coding sequence is TGTGCCAGCATCACCACAGGGGAGGTCGAGCAGTACTTC. Translated, it gives CASITTGEVEQYF. The chain combines TRBV6-4 with TRBJ2-7; D might be TRBD1 (7 bases). This CDR3 comprises 13 residues. Germline V gene sequence: CDR1 MRHNA, CDR2 SNTAGT. Trimming took off 7 bases at V and 6 bases at J, with 16 bases between the two ends.

The CDR3 is CASSVGQGPNQPQHF. Written as DNA, the CDR3 is TGTGCCAGCAGCGTCGGACAGGGCCCCAATCAGCCCCAGCATTTT. The V and J genes are TRBV9 and TRBJ1-5, with TRBD1 identical over 8 bases. The CDR3 totals 15 residues. Unmatched junction bases numbered 4, after V lost 2 bases and J lost 3 bases. The germline V gene encodes CDR1 SGDLS and CDR2 YYNGEE.